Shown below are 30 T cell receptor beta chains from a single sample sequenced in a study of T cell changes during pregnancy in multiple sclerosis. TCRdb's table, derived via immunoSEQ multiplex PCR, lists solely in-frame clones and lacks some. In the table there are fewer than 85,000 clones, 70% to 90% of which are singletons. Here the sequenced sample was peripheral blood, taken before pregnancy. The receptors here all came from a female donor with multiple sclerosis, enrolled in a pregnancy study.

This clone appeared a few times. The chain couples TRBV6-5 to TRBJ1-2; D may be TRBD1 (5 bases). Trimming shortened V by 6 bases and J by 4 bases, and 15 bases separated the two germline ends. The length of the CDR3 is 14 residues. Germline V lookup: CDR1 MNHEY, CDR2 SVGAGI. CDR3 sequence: CASRRQIGGYGYTF. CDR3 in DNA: TGTGCCAGCAGGAGACAGATCGGGGGCTATGGCTACACCTTC.

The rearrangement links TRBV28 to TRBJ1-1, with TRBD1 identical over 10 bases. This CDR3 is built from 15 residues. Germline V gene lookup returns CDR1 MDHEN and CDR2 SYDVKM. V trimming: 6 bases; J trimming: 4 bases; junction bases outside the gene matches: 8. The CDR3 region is CASSRPRTGGTEAFF. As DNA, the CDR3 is TGTGCCAGCAGCCGCCCCCGGACAGGGGGCACTGAAGCTTTCTTT.

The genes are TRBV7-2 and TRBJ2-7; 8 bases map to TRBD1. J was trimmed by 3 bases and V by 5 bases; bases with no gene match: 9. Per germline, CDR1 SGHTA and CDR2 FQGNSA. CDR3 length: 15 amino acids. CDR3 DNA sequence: TGTGCCAGCAGCCCTTGGACAGGGAAGATCTACGAGCAGTACTTC. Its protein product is CASSPWTGKIYEQYF.

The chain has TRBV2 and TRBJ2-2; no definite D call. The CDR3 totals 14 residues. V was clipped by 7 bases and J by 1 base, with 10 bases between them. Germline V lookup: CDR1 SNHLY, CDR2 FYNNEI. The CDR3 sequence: CASNPRMNTGELFF. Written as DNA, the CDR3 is TGTGCCAGCAACCCCAGGATGAACACCGGGGAGCTGTTTTTT. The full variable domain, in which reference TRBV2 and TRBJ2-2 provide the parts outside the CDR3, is EPEVTQTPSHQVTQMGQEVILRCVPISNHLYFYWYRQILGQKVEFLVSFYNNEISEKSEIFDDQFSVERPDGSNFTLKIRSTKLEDSAMYFCASNPRMNTGELFFGEGSRLTVL.

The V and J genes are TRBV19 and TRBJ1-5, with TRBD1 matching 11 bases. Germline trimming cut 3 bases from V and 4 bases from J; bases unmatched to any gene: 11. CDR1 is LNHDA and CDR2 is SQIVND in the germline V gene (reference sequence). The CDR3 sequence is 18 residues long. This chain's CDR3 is CASSIRDRGYGDNQPQHF. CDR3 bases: TGTGCCAGTAGTATCCGGGACAGGGGGTATGGGGATAATCAGCCCCAGCATTTT.

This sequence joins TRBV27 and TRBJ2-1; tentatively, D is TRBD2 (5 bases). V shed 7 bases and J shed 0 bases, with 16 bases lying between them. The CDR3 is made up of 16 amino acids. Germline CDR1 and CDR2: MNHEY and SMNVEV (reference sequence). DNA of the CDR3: TGTGCCAGCACCCCCCCCGAGGGCCCCTCCTACAATGAGCAGTTCTTC. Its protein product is CASTPPEGPSYNEQFF.

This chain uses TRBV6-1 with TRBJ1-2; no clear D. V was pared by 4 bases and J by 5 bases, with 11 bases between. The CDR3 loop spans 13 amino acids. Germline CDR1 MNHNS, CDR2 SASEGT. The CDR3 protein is CASSGGRLYGYTF. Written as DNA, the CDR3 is TGTGCCAGCAGTGGAGGGAGGCTGTATGGCTACACCTTC.

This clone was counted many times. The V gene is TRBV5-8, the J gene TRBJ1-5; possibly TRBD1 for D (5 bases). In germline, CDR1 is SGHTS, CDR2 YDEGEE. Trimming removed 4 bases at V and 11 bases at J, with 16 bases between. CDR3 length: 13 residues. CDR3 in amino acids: CASSPGGDRAQHF. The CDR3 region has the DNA TGTGCCAGCAGCCCGGGGGGGGATCGAGCCCAGCATTTT.

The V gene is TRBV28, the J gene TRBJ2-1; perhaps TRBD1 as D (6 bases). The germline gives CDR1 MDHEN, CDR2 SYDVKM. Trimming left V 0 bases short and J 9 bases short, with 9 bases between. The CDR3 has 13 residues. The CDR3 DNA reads TGTGCCAGCAGTTTATGGGCGACAGGTGAGCAGTTCTTC. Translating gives CASSLWATGEQFF.

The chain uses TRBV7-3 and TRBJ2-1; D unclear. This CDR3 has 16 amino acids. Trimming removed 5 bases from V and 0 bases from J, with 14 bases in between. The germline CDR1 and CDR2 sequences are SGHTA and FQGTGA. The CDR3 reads CASSQRLWSSYNEQFF. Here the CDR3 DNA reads TGTGCCAGCAGCCAAAGGTTATGGAGCTCCTACAATGAGCAGTTCTTC.

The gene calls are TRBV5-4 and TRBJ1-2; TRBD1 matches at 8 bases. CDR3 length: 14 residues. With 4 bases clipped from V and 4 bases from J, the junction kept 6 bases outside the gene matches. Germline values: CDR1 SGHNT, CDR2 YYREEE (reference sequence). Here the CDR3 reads CASSPGQGVYGYTF. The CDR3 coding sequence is TGTGCCAGCAGCCCCGGACAGGGAGTCTATGGCTACACCTTC.

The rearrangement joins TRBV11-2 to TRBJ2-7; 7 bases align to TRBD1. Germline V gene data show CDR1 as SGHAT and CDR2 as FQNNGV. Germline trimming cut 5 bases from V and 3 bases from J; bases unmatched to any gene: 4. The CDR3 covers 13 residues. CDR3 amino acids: CASSPWDSYEQYF. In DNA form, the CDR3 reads TGTGCCAGCAGCCCCTGGGACAGCTACGAGCAGTACTTC.

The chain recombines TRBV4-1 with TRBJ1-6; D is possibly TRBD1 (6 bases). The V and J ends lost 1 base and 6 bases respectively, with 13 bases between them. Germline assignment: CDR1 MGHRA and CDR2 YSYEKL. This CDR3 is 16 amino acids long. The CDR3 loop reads CASSQAPTGINSPLHF. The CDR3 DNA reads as TGCGCCAGCAGCCAAGCCCCCACAGGGATTAATTCACCCCTCCACTTT.

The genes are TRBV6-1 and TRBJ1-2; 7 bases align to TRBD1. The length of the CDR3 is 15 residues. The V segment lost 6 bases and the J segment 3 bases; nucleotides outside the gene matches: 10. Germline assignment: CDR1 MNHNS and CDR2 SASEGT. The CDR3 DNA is TGTGCCAGCAGCGAGGGGGCAGGGGGTTACTATGGCTACACCTTC. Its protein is CASSEGAGGYYGYTF.

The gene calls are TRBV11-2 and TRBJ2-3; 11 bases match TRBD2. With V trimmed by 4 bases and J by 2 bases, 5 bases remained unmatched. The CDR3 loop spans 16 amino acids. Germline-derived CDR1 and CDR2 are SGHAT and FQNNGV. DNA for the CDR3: TGTGCCAGCAGCTCAATAGCGGGGGGGCCCACAGATACGCAGTATTTT. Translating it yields CASSSIAGGPTDTQYF.

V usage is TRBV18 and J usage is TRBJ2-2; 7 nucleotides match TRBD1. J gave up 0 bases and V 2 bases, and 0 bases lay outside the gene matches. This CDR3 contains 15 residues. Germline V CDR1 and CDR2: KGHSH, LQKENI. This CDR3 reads CASSPGTANTGELFF. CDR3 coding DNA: TGTGCCAGCTCACCAGGGACAGCGAACACCGGGGAGCTGTTTTTT.

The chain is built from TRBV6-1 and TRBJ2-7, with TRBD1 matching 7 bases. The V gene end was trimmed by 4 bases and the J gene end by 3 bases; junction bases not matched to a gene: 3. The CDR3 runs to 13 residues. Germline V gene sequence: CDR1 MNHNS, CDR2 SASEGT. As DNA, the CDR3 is TGTGCCAGCAGTGCGAACAGGGGCTACGAGCAGTACTTC. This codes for CASSANRGYEQYF.

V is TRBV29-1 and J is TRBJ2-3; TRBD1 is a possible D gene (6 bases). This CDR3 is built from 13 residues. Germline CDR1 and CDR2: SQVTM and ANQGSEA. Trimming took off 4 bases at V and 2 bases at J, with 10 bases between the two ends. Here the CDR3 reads CSVVTGVTDTQYF. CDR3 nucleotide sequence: TGCAGCGTTGTGACAGGAGTCACAGATACGCAGTATTTT.

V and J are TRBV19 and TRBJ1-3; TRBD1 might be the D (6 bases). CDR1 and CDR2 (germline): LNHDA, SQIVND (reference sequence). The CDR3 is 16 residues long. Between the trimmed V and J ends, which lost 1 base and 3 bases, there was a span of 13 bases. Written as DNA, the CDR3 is TGTGCCAGTAGTATAGGGCGGGGGGCATATGGAAACACCATATATTTT. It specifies CASSIGRGAYGNTIYF.

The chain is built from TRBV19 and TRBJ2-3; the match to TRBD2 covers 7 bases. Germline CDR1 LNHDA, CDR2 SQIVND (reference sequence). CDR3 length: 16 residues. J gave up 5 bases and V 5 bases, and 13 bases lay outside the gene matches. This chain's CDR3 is CASSPLYLRGEDTQYF. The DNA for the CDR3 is TGTGCCAGTAGTCCCCTTTACCTCCGGGGGGAAGATACGCAGTATTTT.

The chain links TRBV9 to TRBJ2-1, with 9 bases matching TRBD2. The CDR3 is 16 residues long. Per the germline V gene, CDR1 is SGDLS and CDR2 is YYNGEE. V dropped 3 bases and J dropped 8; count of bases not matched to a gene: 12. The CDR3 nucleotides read TGTGCCAGCAGCGCCCTTCTGGGCGGGGGGGCCCATGAGCAGTTCTTC. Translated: CASSALLGGGAHEQFF.

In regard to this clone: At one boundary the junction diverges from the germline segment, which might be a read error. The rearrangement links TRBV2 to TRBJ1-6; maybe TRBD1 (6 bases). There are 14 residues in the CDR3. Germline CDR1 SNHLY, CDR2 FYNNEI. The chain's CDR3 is CASSTGYRDLGPCF. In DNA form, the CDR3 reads TGTGCCAGCAGTACAGGGTATCGAGACTTGGGGCCCTGCTTT.

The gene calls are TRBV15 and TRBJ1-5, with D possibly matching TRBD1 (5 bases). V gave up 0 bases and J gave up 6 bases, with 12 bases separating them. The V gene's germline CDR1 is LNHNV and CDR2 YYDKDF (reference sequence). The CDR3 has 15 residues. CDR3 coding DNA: TGTGCCACCAGCAGAGATAAGTGGGGGGGTCAGCCCCAGCATTTT. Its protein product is CATSRDKWGGQPQHF.

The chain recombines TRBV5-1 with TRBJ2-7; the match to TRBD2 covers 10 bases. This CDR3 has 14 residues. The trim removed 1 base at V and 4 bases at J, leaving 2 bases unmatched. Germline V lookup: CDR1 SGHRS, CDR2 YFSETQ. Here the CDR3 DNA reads TGCGCCAGCAGCTTGCGGACTAGCGGATACGAGCAGTACTTC. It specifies CASSLRTSGYEQYF.

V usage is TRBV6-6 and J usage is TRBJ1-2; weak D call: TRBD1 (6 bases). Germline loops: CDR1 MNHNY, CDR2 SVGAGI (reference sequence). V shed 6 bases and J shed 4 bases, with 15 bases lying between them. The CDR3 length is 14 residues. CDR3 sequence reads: CASRTWGLSYGYTF. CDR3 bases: TGTGCCAGCAGGACGTGGGGGCTTTCCTATGGCTACACCTTC.

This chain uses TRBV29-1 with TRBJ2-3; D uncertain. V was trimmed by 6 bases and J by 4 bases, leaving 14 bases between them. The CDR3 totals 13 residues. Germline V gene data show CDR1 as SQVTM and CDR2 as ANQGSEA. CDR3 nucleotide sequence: TGCAGCGTCGATAAAGGAGACCCAGATACGCAGTATTTT. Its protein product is CSVDKGDPDTQYF.

Here the CDR3 reads CASSEAPGGNQPQHF. In nucleotides, the CDR3 is TGTGCCAGCAGTGAAGCGCCAGGGGGCAATCAGCCCCAGCATTTT. The gene calls are TRBV6-1 and TRBJ1-5, with D possibly matching TRBD1 (6 bases). CDR1 is MNHNS and CDR2 is SASEGT in the germline V gene. The CDR3 is made up of 15 amino acids. V dropped 0 bases and J dropped 2 bases, with 8 bases sitting between them.

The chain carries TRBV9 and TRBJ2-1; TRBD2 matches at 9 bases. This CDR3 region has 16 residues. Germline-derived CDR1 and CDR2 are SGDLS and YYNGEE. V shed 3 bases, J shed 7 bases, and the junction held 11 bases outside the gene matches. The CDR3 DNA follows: TGTGCCAGCAGCGCGCGCGGGGGGGCCTCGGGTAATGAGCAGTTCTTC. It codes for CASSARGGASGNEQFF.

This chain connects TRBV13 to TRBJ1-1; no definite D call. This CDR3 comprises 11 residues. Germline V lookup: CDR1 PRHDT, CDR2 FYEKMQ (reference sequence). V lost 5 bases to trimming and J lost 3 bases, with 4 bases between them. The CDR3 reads CASSHDTEAFF. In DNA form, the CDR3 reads TGTGCCAGCAGCCATGACACTGAAGCTTTCTTT.

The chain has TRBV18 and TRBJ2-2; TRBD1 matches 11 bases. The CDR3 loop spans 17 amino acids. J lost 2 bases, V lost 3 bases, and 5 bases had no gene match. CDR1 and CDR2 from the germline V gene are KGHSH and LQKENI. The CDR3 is CASSPRDRGTNTGELFF. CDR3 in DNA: TGTGCCAGCTCACCCCGGGACAGGGGGACCAACACCGGGGAGCTGTTTTTT.